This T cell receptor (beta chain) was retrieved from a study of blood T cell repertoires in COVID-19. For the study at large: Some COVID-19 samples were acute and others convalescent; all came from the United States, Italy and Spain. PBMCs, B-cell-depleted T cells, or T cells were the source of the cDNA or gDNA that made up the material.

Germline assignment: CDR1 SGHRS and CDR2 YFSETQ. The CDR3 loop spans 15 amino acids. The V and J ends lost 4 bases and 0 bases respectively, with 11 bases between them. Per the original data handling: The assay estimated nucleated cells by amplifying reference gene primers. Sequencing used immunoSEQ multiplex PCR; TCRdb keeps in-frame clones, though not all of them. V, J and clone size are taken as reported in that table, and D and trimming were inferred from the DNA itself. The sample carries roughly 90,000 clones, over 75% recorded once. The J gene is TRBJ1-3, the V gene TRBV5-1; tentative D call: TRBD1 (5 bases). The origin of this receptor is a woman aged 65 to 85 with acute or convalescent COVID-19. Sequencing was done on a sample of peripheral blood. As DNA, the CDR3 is TGCGCCAGCAGCACCGACAGCTTCTCTGGAAACACCATATATTTT. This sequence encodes CASSTDSFSGNTIYF.